The 7 T cell receptor beta chains listed next were all sequenced from one sample in a study of OX40 agonist ivuxolimab in advanced cancers. Here immunoSEQ multiplex PCR was the method, and the copy in TCRdb shows in-frame clones only, minus some. The sample consists of some 70,000 clones, 83% of them appearing once. Sequencing was performed on CD4+ or CD8+ T cells sorted from blood, taken in a trial of the OX40 agonist ivuxolimab. The receptors were gathered from an adult with an advanced solid tumor such as melanoma, head and neck, liver or kidney cancer.

V and J are TRBV15 and TRBJ2-6; TRBD2 agrees at 13 bases. This CDR3 has 21 residues. Germline-derived CDR1 and CDR2 are LNHNV and YYDKDF (reference sequence). The trim removed 3 bases at V and 0 bases at J, leaving 11 bases unmatched. The CDR3 here is CATSSRGLAGASRSGANVLTF. CDR3 nucleotides: TGTGCCACCAGCAGCCGCGGACTAGCGGGAGCTTCCCGCTCTGGGGCCAACGTCCTGACTTTC.

The chain carries TRBV18 and TRBJ2-3; maybe TRBD2 (6 bases). Deletions cut 0 bases from V and 6 bases from J, with 10 bases between. Germline assignment: CDR1 KGHSH and CDR2 LQKENI. This CDR3 is 14 amino acids long. The chain's CDR3 is CASSPPAGRDTQYF. The CDR3 DNA is TGTGCCAGCTCACCACCCGCGGGGCGGGATACGCAGTATTTT.

Here the CDR3 reads CASTTAVGLANEKLFF. The CDR3 region has the DNA TGTGCCAGCACTACCGCTGTCGGCTTAGCTAATGAAAAACTGTTTTTT. The chain uses TRBV27 and TRBJ1-4; D not resolved. The germline gives CDR1 MNHEY, CDR2 SMNVEV (reference sequence). The ends were cut back, 7 bases at V and 3 bases at J, with 18 bases in the middle. The CDR3 totals 16 residues.

The rearrangement uses TRBV6-5 and TRBJ1-1, with D maybe TRBD1 (6 bases). The CDR3 covers 15 residues. The V gene's germline CDR1 is MNHEY and CDR2 SVGAGI. V lost 5 bases and J lost 7, with 20 bases in between. CDR3 amino acids: CASSPYTGIQIEAFF. The DNA of the CDR3 is TGTGCCAGCAGTCCGTACACAGGGATTCAAATTGAAGCTTTCTTT.

This clone was detected only once. V is TRBV5-1 and J is TRBJ1-2; 7 bases are a match to TRBD1. The CDR3 spans 15 residues. Germline V gives CDR1 SGHRS, CDR2 YFSETQ. V shed 4 bases, J shed 8 bases, and the junction held 14 bases outside the gene matches. The CDR3 spells CASSPGTAEVKGYTF. CDR3 nucleotides: TGCGCCAGCAGCCCGGGGACAGCCGAGGTAAAGGGCTACACCTTC.

The chain combines TRBV6-6 with TRBJ2-7; D may be TRBD2 (5 bases). Germline CDR1 is MNHNY and CDR2 is SVGAGI (reference sequence). The CDR3 covers 14 residues. Trimming cost V 2 bases and J 3 bases, with 11 bases left between them. The CDR3, as DNA: TGTGCCAGCAGTTACCATCGAGGAGGCTACGAGCAGTACTTC. Amino acid sequence: CASSYHRGGYEQYF.

The chain is built from TRBV6-6 and TRBJ2-5; 8 positions agree with TRBD2. This CDR3 has 15 amino acids. Per the germline V gene, CDR1 is MNHNY and CDR2 is SVGAGI (reference sequence). The J segment lost 5 bases and the V segment lost 4 bases, leaving 9 bases of the junction unmatched. The CDR3 sequence: CASSLDGRAGETQYF. In DNA form, the CDR3 reads TGTGCCAGCAGTTTGGACGGGAGGGCCGGGGAGACCCAGTACTTC.